The rows below give T cell receptor beta chains drawn from one sample of a study of Tregs in tolerant kidney transplant recipients. Method: immunoSEQ multiplex PCR; TCRdb's copy keeps in-frame clones and lacks some. Of 85,000 to 90,000 clones listed, 90% to 95% are singletons. Sequencing was performed on CD8+ T cells from blood. These receptors were taken from a human donor in good health. CDR3s include the opening cysteine and the closing phenylalanine or tryptophan. The order of the fields is J gene, V gene, clone size, D gene, CDR3 DNA, CDR3 protein. A D gene is named only where the DNA matches it firmly. Where a row states a size, it is once, few, many or the class of an expanded clone; other rows omit it.

J gene: TRBJ1-4
V gene: TRBV2
clone size: .
D gene: TRBD1
CDR3 DNA: TGTGCCAGCATGGGGAGGGACAGCGTTGAAAAACTGTTTTTT
CDR3 protein: CASMGRDSVEKLFF

J gene: TRBJ1-6
V gene: TRBV5-6
clone size: .
D gene: TRBD1
CDR3 DNA: TGTGCCAGCAGCTTGGCCCCAGGGGGTTATAATTCACCCCTCCACTTT
CDR3 protein: CASSLAPGGYNSPLHF

J gene: TRBJ2-7
V gene: TRBV5-1
clone size: .
D gene: .
CDR3 DNA: TGTGCCAGCAGCTTGGAGTGGGGCGAGCAGTACTTC
CDR3 protein: CASSLEWGEQYF

J gene: TRBJ2-7
V gene: TRBV19
clone size: .
D gene: .
CDR3 DNA: TGTGCCAGTAGCGACAGGGAAGGGGGGTCCTACGAGCAGTACTTC
CDR3 protein: CASSDREGGSYEQYF

J gene: TRBJ2-1
V gene: TRBV2
clone size: .
D gene: .
CDR3 DNA: TGTGCCAGCAGTGATCCTGAGGAGTACCCCTACAATGAGCAGTTCTTC
CDR3 protein: CASSDPEEYPYNEQFF

J gene: TRBJ2-5
V gene: TRBV7-9
clone size: .
D gene: .
CDR3 DNA: TGTGCCAGCAGCTTAGCTGGGACTCTTCAAGAGACCCAGTACTTC
CDR3 protein: CASSLAGTLQETQYF

J gene: TRBJ2-7
V gene: TRBV7-2
clone size: .
D gene: .
CDR3 DNA: TGTGCCAGCAGCTTATTCTTAGGCGGAAACTCCTACGAGCAGTACTTC
CDR3 protein: CASSLFLGGNSYEQYF

J gene: TRBJ1-1
V gene: TRBV5-6
clone size: .
D gene: .
CDR3 DNA: TGTGCCAGCGGCGTTGGTGTTAGCACTGAAGCTTTCTTT
CDR3 protein: CASGVGVSTEAFF

J gene: TRBJ2-1
V gene: TRBV25-1
clone size: .
D gene: TRBD2
CDR3 DNA: TGTGCCAGCAAGACTAGCGGGTCCTACAATGAGCAGTTCTTC
CDR3 protein: CASKTSGSYNEQFF

J gene: TRBJ2-7
V gene: TRBV6-1
clone size: .
D gene: TRBD2
CDR3 DNA: TGTGCCAGCAGAGCCGGGACTAGCGCCGGGCCCCAGTACTTC
CDR3 protein: CASRAGTSAGPQYF

J gene: TRBJ2-7
V gene: TRBV6-5
clone size: once
D gene: .
CDR3 DNA: TGTGCCAGCGAACTGGACTCTTCCTACGAGCAGTACTTC
CDR3 protein: CASELDSSYEQYF

J gene: TRBJ2-1
V gene: TRBV25-1
clone size: .
D gene: TRBD1
CDR3 DNA: TGTGCCAGCGGGTACAGGGGCTACCGCTACAATGAGCAGTTCTTC
CDR3 protein: CASGYRGYRYNEQFF

J gene: TRBJ2-6
V gene: TRBV29-1
clone size: .
D gene: .
CDR3 DNA: TGCAGCGTTGAAGAGAGTGGGACTGGGGCCAACGTCCTGACTTTC
CDR3 protein: CSVEESGTGANVLTF

J gene: TRBJ1-2
V gene: TRBV7-6
clone size: once
D gene: .
CDR3 DNA: TGTGCCAGCAGCTTAGGGTCTTCTACCCAGGGCTATGGCTACACCTTC
CDR3 protein: CASSLGSSTQGYGYTF

J gene: TRBJ1-2
V gene: TRBV7-9
clone size: .
D gene: .
CDR3 DNA: TGTGCCAGCAGCTACCCAGGGGCAGCCTCGTTGAAGTATGGCTACACCTTC
CDR3 protein: CASSYPGAASLKYGYTF

J gene: TRBJ2-5
V gene: TRBV5-1
clone size: .
D gene: .
CDR3 DNA: TGCGCCAGCAGCTTGGATTTGGAGGGGTTAGGTGAGACCCAGTACTTC
CDR3 protein: CASSLDLEGLGETQYF

J gene: TRBJ2-5
V gene: TRBV5-1
clone size: .
D gene: .
CDR3 DNA: TGCGCCAGCAGCTTGACCGGAGAGACCCAGTACTTC
CDR3 protein: CASSLTGETQYF

J gene: TRBJ2-2
V gene: TRBV25-1
clone size: .
D gene: .
CDR3 DNA: TGTGCCAGCAGTGAAGGAGCGGACCACACCGGGGAGCTGTTTTTT
CDR3 protein: CASSEGADHTGELFF

J gene: TRBJ1-1
V gene: TRBV7-9
clone size: .
D gene: TRBD1
CDR3 DNA: TGTGCCAGCAGCGTGGGACAGGGTTTAGCCGAAGCTTTCTTT
CDR3 protein: CASSVGQGLAEAFF

J gene: TRBJ2-7
V gene: TRBV2
clone size: medium-sized
D gene: .
CDR3 DNA: TGTGCCAGCAGTGCGGGCTTCGTGGCCCCGGGGGAGCAGTACTTC
CDR3 protein: CASSAGFVAPGEQYF

J gene: TRBJ2-7
V gene: TRBV11-2
clone size: .
D gene: .
CDR3 DNA: TGTGCCAGCAGCTTTCGCCCACCCCCCAGCTCCTACGAGCAGTACTTC
CDR3 protein: CASSFRPPPSSYEQYF

J gene: TRBJ2-6
V gene: TRBV7-6
clone size: .
D gene: .
CDR3 DNA: TGTGCCAGCAGCTTACCCGTACAGGGCTCTGGGGCCAACGTCCTGACTTTC
CDR3 protein: CASSLPVQGSGANVLTF

J gene: TRBJ2-7
V gene: TRBV15
clone size: .
D gene: .
CDR3 DNA: TGTGCCACCAGCACCCCGACAAGTTACTACGAGCAGTACTTC
CDR3 protein: CATSTPTSYYEQYF

J gene: TRBJ2-3
V gene: TRBV7-8
clone size: .
D gene: TRBD2
CDR3 DNA: TGTGCCAGCAGCGAGAGACTAGCGGGAGTCACGGATACGCAGTATTTT
CDR3 protein: CASSERLAGVTDTQYF

J gene: TRBJ2-7
V gene: TRBV5-1
clone size: .
D gene: TRBD1
CDR3 DNA: TGCGCCAGCAGCCCTCGGGACAGCTCCTACGAGCAGTACTTC
CDR3 protein: CASSPRDSSYEQYF